This TCR beta chain appears in the sequencing data of a study of blood T cells in healthy people across ages. A J-beta primer mix and a sample-barcoded 5' primer were used in a second PCR of about 6 to 12 cycles. Each of the cDNA molecules was tagged by a template-switch adaptor with 12 random nucleotides. MiXCR, run by TCRdb on the 5' RACE reads, gives a single entry per CDR3 protein. Of 800,000 to 950,000 distinct CDR3 sequences listed, 29% are singletons. Only one count was recorded for this clonotype. The target antigen is unknown. Study-wide points: Roughly linearly, TCR beta diversity per million T cells fell as age increased.

Deletions cut 1 base from V and 4 bases from J, with 22 bases between. Germline V gives CDR1 LGHNA, CDR2 YSLEER. The CDR3 consists of 18 residues. Investigators took around 10 milliliters of peripheral blood from every donor. The same sample was also studied in work on T cells of mothers and their children. As that report states: When mothers and children were related, their normalized repertoire overlap, which was always slightly higher, did not differ significantly from that of unrelated pairs.

The genes are TRBV4-3 and TRBJ1-2; maybe TRBD1 (6 bases). The sample comprised blood. The source is a woman between 40 and 55 years old in good health. For the CDR3, the DNA is TGCGCCAGCAGCCAAGGGGGGTCGGGGGCCGGGGCTCTCTATGGCTACACCTTC. Amino acid sequence: CASSQGGSGAGALYGYTF.